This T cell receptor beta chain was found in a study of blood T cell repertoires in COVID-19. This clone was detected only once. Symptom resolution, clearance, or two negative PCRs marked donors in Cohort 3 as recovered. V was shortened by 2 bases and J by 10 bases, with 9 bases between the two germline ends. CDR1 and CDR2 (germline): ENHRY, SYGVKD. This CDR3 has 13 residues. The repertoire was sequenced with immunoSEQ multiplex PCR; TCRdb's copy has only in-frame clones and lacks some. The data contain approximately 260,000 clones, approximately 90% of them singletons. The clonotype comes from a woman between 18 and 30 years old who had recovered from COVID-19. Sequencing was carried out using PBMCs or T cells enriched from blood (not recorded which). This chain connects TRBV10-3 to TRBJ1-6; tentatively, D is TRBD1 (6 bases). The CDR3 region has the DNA TGTGCCATCAGTGAGACAGGGCCCTCACCCCTCCACTTT. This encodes CAISETGPSPLHF.